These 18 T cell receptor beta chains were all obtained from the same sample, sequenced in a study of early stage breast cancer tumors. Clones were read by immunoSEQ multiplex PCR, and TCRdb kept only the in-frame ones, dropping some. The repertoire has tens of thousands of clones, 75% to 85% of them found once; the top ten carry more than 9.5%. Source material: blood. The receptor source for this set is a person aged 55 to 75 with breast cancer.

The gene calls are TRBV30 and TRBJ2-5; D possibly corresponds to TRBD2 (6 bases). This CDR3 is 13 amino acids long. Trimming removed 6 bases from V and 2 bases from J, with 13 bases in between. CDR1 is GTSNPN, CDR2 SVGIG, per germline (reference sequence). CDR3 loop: CACQTSRQETQYF. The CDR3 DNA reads TGTGCCTGCCAAACTAGCAGGCAAGAGACCCAGTACTTC.

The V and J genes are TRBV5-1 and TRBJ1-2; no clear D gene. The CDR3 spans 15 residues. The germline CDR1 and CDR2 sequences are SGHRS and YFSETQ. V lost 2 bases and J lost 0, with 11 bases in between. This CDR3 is CASSLTALANYGYTF. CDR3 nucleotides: TGCGCCAGCAGCTTAACGGCCCTAGCTAACTATGGCTACACCTTC.

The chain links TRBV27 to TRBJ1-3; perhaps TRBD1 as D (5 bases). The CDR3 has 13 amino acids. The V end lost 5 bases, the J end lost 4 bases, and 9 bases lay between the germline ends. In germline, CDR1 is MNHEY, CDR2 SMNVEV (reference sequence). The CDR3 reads CASSPRVGNTIYF. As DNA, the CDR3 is TGTGCCAGCAGTCCCAGGGTAGGAAACACCATATATTTT.

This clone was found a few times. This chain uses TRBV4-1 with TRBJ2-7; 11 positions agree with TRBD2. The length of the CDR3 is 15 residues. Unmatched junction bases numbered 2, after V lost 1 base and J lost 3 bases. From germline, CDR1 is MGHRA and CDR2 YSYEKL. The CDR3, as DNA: TGCGCCAGCAGCCAAGTGACTAGCGGGATCTACGAGCAGTACTTC. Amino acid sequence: CASSQVTSGIYEQYF.

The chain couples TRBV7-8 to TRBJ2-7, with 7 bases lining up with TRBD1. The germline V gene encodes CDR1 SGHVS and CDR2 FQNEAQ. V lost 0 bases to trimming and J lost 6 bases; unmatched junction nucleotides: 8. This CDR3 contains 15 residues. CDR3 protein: CASSLAAGGEFEQYF. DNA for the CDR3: TGTGCCAGCAGCTTAGCGGCAGGGGGAGAATTCGAGCAGTACTTC.

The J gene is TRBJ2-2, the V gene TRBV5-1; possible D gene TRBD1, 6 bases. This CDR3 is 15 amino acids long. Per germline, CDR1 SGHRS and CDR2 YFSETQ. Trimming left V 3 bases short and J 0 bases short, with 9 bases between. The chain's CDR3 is CASSSPGANTGELFF. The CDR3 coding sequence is TGCGCCAGCAGCTCTCCAGGGGCGAACACCGGGGAGCTGTTTTTT.

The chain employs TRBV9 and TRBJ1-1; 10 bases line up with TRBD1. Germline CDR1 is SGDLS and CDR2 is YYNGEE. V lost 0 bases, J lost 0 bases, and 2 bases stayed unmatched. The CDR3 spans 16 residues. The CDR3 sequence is CASSVEDRGMNTEAFF. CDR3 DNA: TGTGCCAGCAGCGTAGAGGACAGGGGGATGAACACTGAAGCTTTCTTT.

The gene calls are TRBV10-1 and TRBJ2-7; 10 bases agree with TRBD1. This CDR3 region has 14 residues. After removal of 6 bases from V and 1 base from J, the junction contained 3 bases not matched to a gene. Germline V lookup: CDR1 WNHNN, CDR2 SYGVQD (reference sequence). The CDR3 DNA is TGCGCCAGCAGGGGACAGGGGACGTCCTACGAGCAGTACTTC. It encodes CASRGQGTSYEQYF.

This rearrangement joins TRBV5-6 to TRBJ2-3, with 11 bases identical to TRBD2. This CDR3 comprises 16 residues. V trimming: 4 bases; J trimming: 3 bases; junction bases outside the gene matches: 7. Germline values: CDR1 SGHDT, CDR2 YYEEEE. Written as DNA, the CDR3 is TGTGCCAGCAGCCGATGGACTAGCGGGTGGACAGATACGCAGTATTTT. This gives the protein CASSRWTSGWTDTQYF.

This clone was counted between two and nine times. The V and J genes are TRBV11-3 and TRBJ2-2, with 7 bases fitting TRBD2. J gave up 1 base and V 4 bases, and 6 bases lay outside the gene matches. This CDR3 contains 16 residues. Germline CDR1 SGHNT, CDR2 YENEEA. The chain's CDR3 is CASSWRAGMNTGELFF. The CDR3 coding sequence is TGTGCCAGCAGCTGGAGAGCGGGAATGAACACCGGGGAGCTGTTTTTT.

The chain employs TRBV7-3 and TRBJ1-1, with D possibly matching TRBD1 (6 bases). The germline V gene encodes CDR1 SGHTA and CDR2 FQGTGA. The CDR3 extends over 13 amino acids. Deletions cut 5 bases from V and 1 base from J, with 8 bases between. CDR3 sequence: CASSIQGNTEAFF. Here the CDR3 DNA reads TGTGCCAGCAGCATACAGGGGAACACTGAAGCTTTCTTT.

CDR3 amino acids: CASSIGGSLNGEQYF. DNA of the CDR3: TGTGCCAGTAGTATAGGCGGGAGCTTGAACGGAGAGCAGTACTTC. The V and J genes are TRBV19 and TRBJ2-7; 7 positions agree with TRBD2. J lost 7 bases, V lost 1 base, and 10 bases had no gene match. The CDR3 runs to 15 residues. The V gene's germline CDR1 is LNHDA and CDR2 SQIVND (reference sequence).

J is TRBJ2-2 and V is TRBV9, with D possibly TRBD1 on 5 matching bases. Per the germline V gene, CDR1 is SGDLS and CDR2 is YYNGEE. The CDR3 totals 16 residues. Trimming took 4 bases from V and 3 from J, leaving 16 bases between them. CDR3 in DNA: TGTGCCAGCAGCCCCTATTCCAGGGTTGACACCGGGGAGCTGTTTTTT. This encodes CASSPYSRVDTGELFF.

CDR3 region: CASSAGGASGEVSEQYF. The CDR3 DNA sequence: TGTGCCAGCAGCGCGGGGGGGGCTAGCGGGGAAGTGAGCGAGCAGTACTTC. This chain links TRBV7-9 with TRBJ2-7; 9 bases line up with TRBD2. Germline assignment: CDR1 SEHNR and CDR2 FQNEAQ (reference sequence). CDR3 length: 17 amino acids. The V segment lost 5 bases and the J segment 6 bases; nucleotides outside the gene matches: 17.

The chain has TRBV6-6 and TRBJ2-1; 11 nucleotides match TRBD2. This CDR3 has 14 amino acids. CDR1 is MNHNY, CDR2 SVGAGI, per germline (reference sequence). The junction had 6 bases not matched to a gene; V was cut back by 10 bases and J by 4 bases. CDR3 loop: CATQLAGGYNEQFF. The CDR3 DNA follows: TGTGCCACCCAATTAGCGGGAGGGTACAATGAGCAGTTCTTC.

The CDR3 DNA follows: TGTGCCAGCAGTGACTCCATCGCAGGTGAGCAGTTCTTC. Protein sequence: CASSDSIAGEQFF. This sequence joins TRBV6-4 and TRBJ2-1, with D unresolved. CDR1 and CDR2 from the germline V gene are MRHNA and SNTAGT. The V gene lost 0 bases and the J gene lost 9 bases, with 9 bases spanning the gap. The CDR3 is made up of 13 amino acids.

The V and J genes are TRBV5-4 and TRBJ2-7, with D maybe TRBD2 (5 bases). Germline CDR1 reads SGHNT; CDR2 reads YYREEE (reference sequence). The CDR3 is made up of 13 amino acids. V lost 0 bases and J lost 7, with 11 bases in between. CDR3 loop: CASSLVPAEEQYF. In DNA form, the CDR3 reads TGTGCCAGCAGCTTGGTGCCAGCGGAAGAGCAGTACTTC.

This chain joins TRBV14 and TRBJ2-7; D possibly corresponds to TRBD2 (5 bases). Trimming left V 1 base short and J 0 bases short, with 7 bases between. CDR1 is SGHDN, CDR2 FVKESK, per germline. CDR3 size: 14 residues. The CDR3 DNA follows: TGTGCCAGCAGCCAAGGGCGGGCCTCCTACGAGCAGTACTTC. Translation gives CASSQGRASYEQYF.